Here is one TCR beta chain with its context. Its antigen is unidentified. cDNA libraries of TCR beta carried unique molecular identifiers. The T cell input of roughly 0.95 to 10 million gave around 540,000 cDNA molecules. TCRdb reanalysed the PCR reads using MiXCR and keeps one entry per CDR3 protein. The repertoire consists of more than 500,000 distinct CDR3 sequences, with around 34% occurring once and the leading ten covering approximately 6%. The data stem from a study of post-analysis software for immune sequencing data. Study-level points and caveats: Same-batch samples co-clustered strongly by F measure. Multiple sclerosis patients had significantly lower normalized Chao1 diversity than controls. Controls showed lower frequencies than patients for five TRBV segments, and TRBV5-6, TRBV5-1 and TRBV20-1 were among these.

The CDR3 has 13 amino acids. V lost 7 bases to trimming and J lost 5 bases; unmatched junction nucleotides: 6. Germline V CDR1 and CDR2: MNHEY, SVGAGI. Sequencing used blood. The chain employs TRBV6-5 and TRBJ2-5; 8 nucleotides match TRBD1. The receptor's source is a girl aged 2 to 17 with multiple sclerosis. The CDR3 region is CASTRTGRETQYF. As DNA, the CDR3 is TGTGCCAGCACCAGGACAGGGAGGGAGACCCAGTACTTC.